These 28 T cell receptor beta chains were all obtained from the same sample, sequenced in a study of post-analysis software for immune sequencing data. Study observations and caveats: Relative to controls, patients had five TRBV segments at higher frequency, with TRBV5-6, TRBV5-1 and TRBV20-1 among these.

TCR beta cDNA libraries included unique molecular identifiers. TCRdb independently ran MiXCR on the PCR reads; one entry per CDR3 protein. Altogether a few hundred thousand distinct CDR3 sequences are present, roughly a third being singletons, with the ten largest covering less than 6%. These TCRs' antigens remain unknown. Sequencing was done on a sample of blood. The source is a girl under 18 with multiple sclerosis.

This clonotype came up many times. V usage is TRBV7-2 and J usage is TRBJ2-3; D gene unclear. Trimming took 6 bases from V and 0 from J, leaving 4 bases between them. Per the germline V gene, CDR1 is SGHTA and CDR2 is FQGNSA. This CDR3 has 12 residues. For the CDR3, the DNA is TGTGCCAGCAGTCGTAGCACAGATACGCAGTATTTT. It translates to CASSRSTDTQYF.

This clonotype was seen many times. This chain joins TRBV5-1 and TRBJ2-1, with 11 bases aligning to TRBD2. Germline CDR1 and CDR2: SGHRS and YFSETQ. V shed 4 bases, J shed 0 bases, and the junction held 9 bases outside the gene matches. The CDR3 covers 18 residues. The CDR3 nucleotides read TGCGCCAGCAGCGCGGGACTAGCGGTCAGAAGCTCCTACAATGAGCAGTTCTTC. It encodes CASSAGLAVRSSYNEQFF.

This clonotype was detected many times. A much larger clone differs from this one at a single base, so this may be a read error. The J gene is TRBJ2-5, the V gene TRBV20-1; 8 bases map to TRBD2. V shed 0 bases and J 11 bases; nucleotides not matched to a gene: 11. Germline CDR1 and CDR2: DFQATT and SNEGSKA (reference sequence). The CDR3 runs 14 residues. CDR3 loop: CSAREQGNSGGQYF. The DNA of the CDR3 is TGCAGTGCTAGAGAACAGGGCAATTCGGGGGGGCAGTACTTC.

This chain joins TRBV25-1 and TRBJ1-1; D ambiguous. V lost 7 bases, J lost 1 base, and 7 bases lay in between. Per germline, CDR1 MGHDK and CDR2 SYGVNS. The CDR3 consists of 12 residues. CDR3 nucleotides: TGTGCCAGCATAAGGGAGAACACTGAAGCTTTCTTT. Its translation: CASIRENTEAFF.

This clonotype has at least ten counts. This chain joins TRBV20-1 and TRBJ1-1; D is unclear. V gave up 3 bases and J gave up 3 bases, with 14 bases separating them. Germline V CDR1 and CDR2: DFQATT, SNEGSKA (reference sequence). The CDR3 has 14 residues. CDR3 sequence (DNA): TGCAGTGCTAGGCTAGAGTACCGTGACACTGAAGCTTTCTTT. It specifies CSARLEYRDTEAFF.

This clonotype was picked up many times. The chain employs TRBV28 and TRBJ1-1; D remains ambiguous. Trimming pared 3 bases from V and 1 base from J, leaving 3 bases between. Germline assignment: CDR1 MDHEN and CDR2 SYDVKM. The CDR3 has 12 residues. The CDR3 protein is CASSLWNTEAFF. For the CDR3, the DNA is TGTGCCAGCAGTTTGTGGAACACTGAAGCTTTCTTT.

This rearrangement joins TRBV27 to TRBJ2-5, with no clear D. Near its end, the DNA agrees better with TRBJ2-7, so the J call may be wrong. The CDR3 length is 13 residues. Looked up from germline, CDR1 is MNHEY and CDR2 is SMNVEV (reference sequence). DNA of the CDR3: TGTGCCAGCAGTTTCGGCAGCCCCTACGAGCAGTACTTC. The encoded protein is CASSFGSPYEQYF.

As for this clonotype: A much larger clone lies one base from this, so it may be a read error. This chain connects TRBV7-9 to TRBJ2-1; 8 nucleotides line up with TRBD2. The CDR3 extends over 15 amino acids. Germline assignment: CDR1 SEHNR and CDR2 FQNEAQ (reference sequence). CDR3 coding DNA: TGTGCCAGCCGCGGGAGCGGGAGTTCCTACAAGGAGCAGTTCTTC. This encodes CASRGSGSSYKEQFF.

CDR3 coding DNA: TGTGCCAGCTCACCGAGGAGGGAGCATGAGCAGTTCTTC. Protein product: CASSPRREHEQFF. The gene calls are TRBV18 and TRBJ2-1, with D possibly TRBD2 on 6 matching bases. The CDR3 extends over 13 amino acids. Germline V gene lookup returns CDR1 KGHSH and CDR2 LQKENI. The ends were cut back, 3 bases at V and 8 bases at J, with 11 bases in the middle.

The sample holds many counts of this clonotype. V gene TRBV27 combines with J gene TRBJ1-5; 8 nucleotides line up with TRBD1. The ends lost 4 bases at V and 14 bases at J; junction bases unmatched: 7. Germline lookup yields CDR1 MNHEY and CDR2 SMNVEV (reference sequence). The CDR3 length is 12 residues. CDR3 bases: TGTGCCAGCAGTTCCTCCGGGACAGGAGAGCATTTT. Translating gives CASSSSGTGEHF.

This clonotype was detected ten times or more. The rearrangement links TRBV6-5 to TRBJ1-5; no clear D. CDR1 is MNHEY and CDR2 is SVGAGI in the germline V gene. CDR3 length equals 15 residues. The V and J ends lost 5 bases and 0 bases respectively, with 11 bases between them. In nucleotides, the CDR3 is TGTGCCAGCAGTCAAACCTTTTATAGCAATCAGCCCCAGCATTTT. Protein product: CASSQTFYSNQPQHF.

The V call is TRBV3-1, the J call TRBJ2-3; D gene unclear. The CDR3 has 13 amino acids. Germline V CDR1 and CDR2: LGHDT, YNNKEL (reference sequence). Trimming shortened V by 7 bases and J by 4 bases, and 12 bases separated the two germline ends. Here the CDR3 DNA reads TGTGCCAGCACCATGCTTGGGGCAGATACGCAGTATTTT. Translated: CASTMLGADTQYF.

This clonotype was counted at least ten times. The chain is built from TRBV29-1 and TRBJ1-5, with 10 bases that match TRBD1. The CDR3 sequence is 14 residues long. Germline V CDR1 and CDR2: SQVTM, ANQGSEA. The ends lost 7 bases at V and 3 bases at J; junction bases unmatched: 6. CDR3 bases: TGCAGCGCCAAGACAGGGGGCGACAATCAGCCCCAGCATTTT. This sequence encodes CSAKTGGDNQPQHF.

The table lists this clonotype with many counts. In nucleotides, the CDR3 is TGTGCCAGCAGCCCCCGGGGGTACCAAGAGACCCAGTACTTC. Amino acid sequence: CASSPRGYQETQYF. The chain couples TRBV27 to TRBJ2-5, with D possibly matching TRBD2 (6 bases). CDR1 MNHEY and CDR2 SMNVEV come from the germline V gene (reference sequence). Between the trimmed V and J ends, which lost 6 bases and 0 bases, there was a span of 11 bases. The CDR3 length is 14 residues.

This chain connects TRBV12-3 or TRBV12-4 to TRBJ2-1, with TRBD2 matching 13 bases. Trimming at V came to 7 bases and at J to 8 bases, leaving 14 bases not matched to a gene. There are 17 residues in the CDR3. The CDR3 DNA sequence: TGTGCCAGCACCCATAGCCCCTGGACTAGCGGGGGCGATGAGCAGTTCTTC. It translates to CASTHSPWTSGGDEQFF.

This clonotype showed up many times. The chain joins TRBV2 to TRBJ2-1, with TRBD2 matching over 10 bases. From germline, CDR1 is SNHLY and CDR2 FYNNEI. With 5 bases clipped from V and 8 bases from J, the junction kept 6 bases outside the gene matches. The CDR3 is made up of 14 amino acids. The CDR3 loop reads CASSSRTSGDEQFF. In DNA, the CDR3 is TGTGCCAGCAGTAGTAGGACTAGCGGCGATGAGCAGTTCTTC.

As concerns this clonotype: This clone may be a read error of a much larger clone one base away. The chain carries TRBV29-1 and TRBJ1-2; no firm D call. Germline assignment: CDR1 SQVTM and CDR2 ANQGSEA. V dropped 0 bases and J dropped 6 bases, with 14 bases sitting between them. The CDR3 covers 14 residues. The CDR3 region is CSVEDSVGNHGYTF. The CDR3 bases are TGCAGCGTTGAAGATTCCGTGGGGAACCATGGCTACACCTTC.

The CDR3 sequence is CASSLADGQPQHF. DNA of the CDR3: TGTGCCAGCAGTTTAGCTGACGGGCAGCCCCAGCATTTT. The chain combines TRBV28 with TRBJ1-5, with D hard to call. This CDR3 has 13 amino acids. V was pared by 2 bases and J by 7 bases, with 9 bases between. Germline CDR1 reads MDHEN; CDR2 reads SYDVKM.

This clonotype appeared a few times. V is TRBV5-1 and J is TRBJ1-1, with D maybe TRBD1 (5 bases). The CDR3 extends over 13 amino acids. Trimming removed 7 bases from V and 3 bases from J, with 13 bases in between. The germline CDR1 and CDR2 sequences are SGHRS and YFSETQ. The CDR3 sequence: CASLRGPDTEAFF. CDR3 nucleotides: TGCGCCAGCCTACGGGGCCCCGACACTGAAGCTTTCTTT.

This clonotype was seen repeatedly, ten times or more. The V and J genes are TRBV7-2 and TRBJ1-2, with 9 bases aligning to TRBD1. Germline V CDR1 and CDR2: SGHTA, FQGNSA. The CDR3 is 16 residues long. The V segment lost 3 bases and the J segment 4 bases; nucleotides outside the gene matches: 9. The CDR3 nucleotides read TGTGCCAGCAGCTTTGGAACAGGGGGCGAGGGCTATGGCTACACCTTC. This gives the protein CASSFGTGGEGYGYTF.

This rearrangement joins TRBV5-4 to TRBJ1-1; the D is unclear. Germline CDR1 SGHNT, CDR2 YYREEE (reference sequence). CDR3 size: 13 residues. With 3 bases removed from V and 8 bases from J, the gap between germline ends came to 14 bases. The CDR3 region is CASSSLIETEAFF. The CDR3 DNA is TGTGCCAGCAGCTCTCTCATCGAGACAGAAGCTTTCTTT.

This clonotype was picked up many times. The chain joins TRBV5-6 to TRBJ1-1, with a possible D match to TRBD1 (6 bases). The CDR3 contains 14 residues. Trimming left V 5 bases short and J 3 bases short, with 14 bases between. Germline V CDR1 and CDR2: SGHDT, YYEEEE. The CDR3 loop reads CASRPQGGDTEAFF. Here the CDR3 DNA reads TGTGCCAGCAGACCCCAAGGGGGAGACACTGAAGCTTTCTTT.

This clonotype was observed many times. J is TRBJ2-1 and V is TRBV7-2, with 9 nucleotides matching TRBD2. V was clipped by 1 base and J by 6 bases; unmatched bases: 4. The germline gives CDR1 SGHTA, CDR2 FQGNSA. The CDR3 runs 15 residues. DNA of the CDR3: TGTGCCAGCAGCTTAGGCGGGAGGGCCGCCAATGAGCAGTTCTTC. Amino acid sequence: CASSLGGRAANEQFF.

The chain joins TRBV5-1 to TRBJ2-1; the match to TRBD2 covers 12 bases. Germline V gene sequence: CDR1 SGHRS, CDR2 YFSETQ. CDR3 length: 18 residues. With 5 bases clipped from V and 8 bases from J, the junction kept 17 bases outside the gene matches. The CDR3 nucleotides read TGCGCCAGCAGATTGACCCGAAGGACTAGCGGGGTAGACTATGAGCAGTTCTTC. Protein sequence: CASRLTRRTSGVDYEQFF.

Here the CDR3 reads CASSLMGREAFF. The CDR3 bases are TGTGCCAGCAGCTTAATGGGACGAGAAGCTTTCTTT. This chain connects TRBV7-9 to TRBJ1-1, with a weak D call TRBD1 (5 bases). V was trimmed by 2 bases and J by 8 bases, leaving 9 bases between them. The germline gives CDR1 SEHNR, CDR2 FQNEAQ (reference sequence). The CDR3 totals 12 residues.

This clonotype has just a few counts. The chain carries TRBV7-6 and TRBJ1-1; D not certain. Germline V lookup: CDR1 SGHVS, CDR2 FNYEAQ. The CDR3 runs 13 residues. Trimming took 8 bases from V and 1 from J, leaving 11 bases between them. The CDR3 spells CASGRDWNTEAFF. The CDR3 DNA reads as TGTGCCAGCGGCCGCGACTGGAACACTGAAGCTTTCTTT.

In regard to this clonotype: This may be a read error, as it is one base from a much larger clone. The chain uses TRBV7-9 and TRBJ2-1; D ambiguous. Germline assignment: CDR1 SEHNR and CDR2 FQNEAQ (reference sequence). The CDR3 consists of 16 residues. CDR3 protein: CACSPLDIALSNEQFF. The CDR3 DNA reads as TGTGCCTGCAGCCCGCTCGACATTGCACTTAGCAATGAGCAGTTCTTC.

This clonotype was detected ten times or more. The chain is built from TRBV19 and TRBJ2-7, with D possibly matching TRBD1 (5 bases). CDR3 length: 11 amino acids. Germline CDR1 is LNHDA and CDR2 is SQIVND (reference sequence). Trimming took off 11 bases at V and 0 bases at J, with 8 bases between the two ends. The CDR3 DNA reads TGTGCCCCAGGGTCCTCCTACGAGCAGTACTTC. It encodes CAPGSSYEQYF.